Shown below are 11 T cell receptor beta chains from a single sample sequenced in a study of blood T cell repertoires in COVID-19. This table comes from immunoSEQ multiplex PCR, and its TCRdb copy is limited to in-frame clones, with some not included. The sample comprises some 28,000 clones, approximately 88% of which are singletons, and roughly 2.6% rests with the top ten. The sample comprised peripheral blood. These receptors were obtained from a human donor in a cohort sampled during active COVID-19.

The CDR3 nucleotides read TGCGCCAGCAGCCAAGATACGGGGGTTAGCAATCAGCCCCAGCATTTT. It translates to CASSQDTGVSNQPQHF. V is TRBV4-1 and J is TRBJ1-5; D might be TRBD1 (5 bases). The V end lost 0 bases, the J end lost 0 bases, and 9 bases lay between the germline ends. CDR3 size: 16 residues. The germline V gene has CDR1 MGHRA and CDR2 YSYEKL.

This CDR3 is CAWSLTDNQPQHF. In DNA form, the CDR3 reads TGTGCCTGGAGTTTGACAGACAATCAGCCCCAGCATTTT. The J gene is TRBJ1-5, the V gene TRBV30, with D possibly matching TRBD1 (5 bases). From germline, CDR1 is GTSNPN and CDR2 SVGIG (reference sequence). The CDR3 covers 13 residues. V was cut by 2 bases and J by 3 bases, with 8 bases left in between.

This chain connects TRBV11-2 to TRBJ1-2; D is undetermined. There are 13 residues in the CDR3. Germline-derived CDR1 and CDR2 are SGHAT and FQNNGV. V shed 5 bases and J shed 0 bases, with 7 bases lying between them. CDR3 in DNA: TGTGCCAGCAGCCCCCAGGCTAACTATGGCTACACCTTC. Its protein product is CASSPQANYGYTF.

This chain uses TRBV30 with TRBJ1-2; 9 bases match TRBD1. CDR3 size: 12 residues. Trimming took 5 bases from V and 2 from J; bases not matched to a gene: 0. Germline CDR1 and CDR2: GTSNPN and SVGIG (reference sequence). The CDR3 loop is CAWGTGNYGYTF. As DNA, the CDR3 is TGTGCCTGGGGGACAGGGAACTATGGCTACACCTTC.

The J gene is TRBJ2-7, the V gene TRBV7-9; 10 nucleotides align to TRBD1. CDR3 length: 15 residues. Germline V gene lookup returns CDR1 SEHNR and CDR2 FQNEAQ (reference sequence). V trimming: 4 bases; J trimming: 5 bases; junction bases outside the gene matches: 8. CDR3 in DNA: TGTGCCAGCAGCTCCCGACAGGGGGCAAGGGACGAGCAGTACTTC. It yields the protein CASSSRQGARDEQYF.

The chain recombines TRBV18 with TRBJ1-5; no clear D gene. The germline V and J ends were trimmed by 2 bases and 5 bases, with 7 bases remaining between them. This CDR3 spans 13 amino acids. Germline V gene sequence: CDR1 KGHSH, CDR2 LQKENI. Here the CDR3 DNA reads TGTGCCAGCTCACCAGCGGTCGATCAGCCCCAGCATTTT. Protein product: CASSPAVDQPQHF.

The DNA of the CDR3 is TGCGCCAGCAGCCAAGATAATCTGGCGTCGGGGGCGGGAGGGGAGACCCAGTACTTC. Amino acids: CASSQDNLASGAGGETQYF. The chain combines TRBV4-3 with TRBJ2-5, with 9 bases lining up with TRBD2. The V and J ends lost 0 bases and 5 bases, in that order; junction bases with no gene match: 16. The CDR3 is made up of 19 amino acids. Germline CDR1 reads LGHNA; CDR2 reads YSLEER.

In its sample, this clone was seen once. V and J are TRBV11-2 and TRBJ1-1; 7 bases fit TRBD1. The CDR3 covers 14 residues. V was clipped by 4 bases and J by 4 bases; unmatched bases: 6. Germline V gene lookup returns CDR1 SGHAT and CDR2 FQNNGV. CDR3 sequence (DNA): TGTGCCAGCAGCTCTACAGGGGTTAGCACTGAAGCTTTCTTT. This translates into CASSSTGVSTEAFF.

The J gene is TRBJ2-1, the V gene TRBV9; tentatively, D is TRBD2 (5 bases). V lost 4 bases to trimming and J lost 3 bases, with 8 bases between them. The length of the CDR3 is 13 residues. Per germline, CDR1 SGDLS and CDR2 YYNGEE. DNA for the CDR3: TGTGCCAGCAGCTCCCGGGGCTACAATGAGCAGTTCTTC. It codes for CASSSRGYNEQFF. The complete variable domain, with remaining parts taken from reference TRBV9 and TRBJ2-1, reads DSGVTQTPKHLITATGQRVTLRCSPRSGDLSVYWYQQSLDQGLQFLIQYYNGEERAKGNILERFSAQQFPDLHSELNLSSLELGDSALYFCASSSRGYNEQFFGPGTRLTVL.

The chain combines TRBV6-5 with TRBJ1-5; D not certain. Trimming took 5 bases from V and 0 from J, leaving 11 bases between them. Germline CDR1 and CDR2: MNHEY and SVGAGI. CDR3 size: 15 residues. CDR3 protein: CASSPFRGSNQPQHF. CDR3 DNA sequence: TGTGCCAGCAGTCCATTCCGGGGTAGCAATCAGCCCCAGCATTTT.

This chain connects TRBV25-1 to TRBJ1-2, with D hard to call. V lost 1 base, J lost 2 bases, and 11 bases lay in between. The CDR3 has 15 amino acids. Germline V gene sequence: CDR1 MGHDK, CDR2 SYGVNS. DNA for the CDR3: TGTGCCAGCAGTGAATTCAACGGGAAGAACTATGGCTACACCTTC. It specifies CASSEFNGKNYGYTF.